The text below deals with one TCR beta chain. In the study's own analysis: It was from reference gene primer amplification that nucleated cell counts were estimated. The data were produced by immunoSEQ multiplex PCR, yet TCRdb's version contains in-frame clones alone and is incomplete. V, J and clone size derive from that table, while D and trimming were established from the DNA sequence. The data contain 120,000 to 150,000 clones, 60% to 85% of them singletons. This CDR3 is 14 amino acids long. Trimming left V 3 bases short and J 3 bases short, with 15 bases between. The germline V gene encodes CDR1 GTSNPN and CDR2 SVGIG (reference sequence). The sample originates from a study of blood T cell repertoires in COVID-19. Study-wide context: Samples representing acute and convalescent COVID-19 were sourced from the United States, Italy and Spain. Nucleic acid was either cDNA or gDNA, and it came from T cells, B-cell-depleted T cells, or PBMCs.

The sample consisted of peripheral blood. The chain employs TRBV30 and TRBJ2-7; TRBD1 might be the D (6 bases). This TCR derives from a man in his fifties with acute or convalescent COVID-19. CDR3 protein: CAWRKAGANYEQYF. The CDR3, as DNA: TGTGCCTGGAGGAAGGCAGGGGCAAACTACGAGCAGTACTTC.